The 23 T cell receptor beta chains below were found in one sample sequenced in a study of CD4+ T cells in melanoma. Measured with immunoSEQ multiplex PCR; TCRdb has only the in-frame clones, and not every one. The sample yields about 5,000 clones, around two thirds seen once. Sequenced material: cells from a culture (not recorded whether cultured in vitro). All receptors come from a human donor with melanoma.

This clone was counted a few times. This chain connects TRBV6-5 to TRBJ1-3; TRBD1 matches 10 bases. Germline CDR1 MNHEY, CDR2 SVGAGI. The V and J ends lost 5 bases and 3 bases, in that order; junction bases with no gene match: 4. The CDR3 has 15 amino acids. The CDR3 DNA is TGTGCCAGCAGTAGACAGGGGGCTCGTGGAAACACCATATATTTT. Amino acids: CASSRQGARGNTIYF.

This clone came up a few times. The chain carries TRBV9 and TRBJ2-1, with 14 bases fitting TRBD2. The V and J ends lost 3 bases and 4 bases, in that order; junction bases with no gene match: 12. This CDR3 spans 19 amino acids. Germline values: CDR1 SGDLS, CDR2 YYNGEE. The CDR3 bases are TGTGCCAGCAGCGCTGAGACTAGCGGGGGGGCACGGTCGTACAATGAGCAGTTCTTC. It yields the protein CASSAETSGGARSYNEQFF. Supplemented by reference TRBV9 and TRBJ2-1, the full variable domain reads DSGVTQTPKHLITATGQRVTLRCSPRSGDLSVYWYQQSLDQGLQFLIQYYNGEERAKGNILERFSAQQFPDLHSELNLSSLELGDSALYFCASSAETSGGARSYNEQFFGPGTRLTVL.

This chain links TRBV5-5 with TRBJ2-5; tentative D call: TRBD2 (6 bases). There are 15 residues in the CDR3. The germline V and J ends were trimmed by 2 bases and 1 base, with 12 bases remaining between them. Germline V lookup: CDR1 SGHKS, CDR2 YYEKEE (reference sequence). CDR3 DNA: TGTGCCAGCAGCTTTTGGGGCGGGGTCCAAGAGACCCAGTACTTC. Amino acids: CASSFWGGVQETQYF.

This chain uses TRBV7-2 with TRBJ2-7, with D hard to call. V was shortened by 8 bases and J by 5 bases, with 13 bases between the two germline ends. This CDR3 is built from 12 residues. Germline loops: CDR1 SGHTA, CDR2 FQGNSA. The CDR3 sequence: CASAPGSDEQYF. The CDR3 coding sequence is TGTGCCAGCGCCCCAGGTTCGGACGAGCAGTACTTC.

This clone was detected only a few times. This chain connects TRBV19 to TRBJ2-1; 10 bases are shared with TRBD2. Looked up from germline, CDR1 is LNHDA and CDR2 is SQIVND (reference sequence). The junction had 11 bases not matched to a gene; V was cut back by 4 bases and J by 11 bases. The CDR3 consists of 15 residues. The CDR3 bases are TGTGCCAGTAGTACGGCAGCGGGGGGGCGGTTCAAGCAGTTCTTC. Translating gives CASSTAAGGRFKQFF.

The rearrangement links TRBV10-3 to TRBJ1-3; D is perhaps TRBD1 (6 bases). With 4 bases removed from V and 7 bases from J, the gap between germline ends came to 20 bases. The CDR3 consists of 16 residues. Germline CDR1 ENHRY, CDR2 SYGVKD. The CDR3 nucleotides read TGTGCCATCAGTGGGCCAGGGGAACGGGCAGGGAACACCATATATTTT. Amino acids: CAISGPGERAGNTIYF.

This chain joins TRBV6-5 and TRBJ2-7, with a possible D match to TRBD1 (5 bases). This CDR3 comprises 12 residues. V lost 7 bases to trimming and J lost 3 bases, with 10 bases between them. Looked up from germline, CDR1 is MNHEY and CDR2 is SVGAGI. CDR3 protein: CASKLQVYEQYF. The CDR3 DNA sequence: TGTGCCAGCAAATTACAGGTCTACGAGCAGTACTTC.

CDR3 sequence: CASSLGGRDTQYF. Written as DNA, the CDR3 is TGTGCCAGCAGCTTGGGGGGGCGAGATACGCAGTATTTT. This sequence joins TRBV7-2 and TRBJ2-3; weak D call: TRBD2 (7 bases). The CDR3 covers 13 residues. Between the trimmed V and J ends, which lost 3 bases and 5 bases, there was a span of 9 bases. CDR1 and CDR2 from the germline V gene are SGHTA and FQGNSA.

The chain recombines TRBV28 with TRBJ1-1, with a tentative D call TRBD1 (5 bases). CDR3 length equals 14 residues. Trimming shortened V by 2 bases and J by 0 bases, and 7 bases separated the two germline ends. Germline lookup yields CDR1 MDHEN and CDR2 SYDVKM. CDR3 nucleotide sequence: TGTGCCAGCAGTTTAGGGGGGATGAACACTGAAGCTTTCTTT. Translated: CASSLGGMNTEAFF.

This chain connects TRBV9 to TRBJ2-5, with D possibly called TRBD1 or TRBD2 (5 bases each). The CDR3 has 16 amino acids. Germline V gene lookup returns CDR1 SGDLS and CDR2 YYNGEE. V lost 0 bases to trimming and J lost 0 bases, with 12 bases between them. In DNA form, the CDR3 reads TGTGCCAGCAGCGTAGAGAGGGGTCGAAACCAAGAGACCCAGTACTTC. As protein: CASSVERGRNQETQYF.

This clone showed up just a few times. The V call is TRBV6-4, the J call TRBJ1-1; possibly TRBD1 for D (5 bases). CDR1 and CDR2 from the germline V gene are MRHNA and SNTAGT. The CDR3 sequence is 13 residues long. The ends were cut back, 6 bases at V and 0 bases at J, with 8 bases in the middle. The CDR3 loop reads CASSATVNTEAFF. DNA of the CDR3: TGTGCCAGCAGCGCGACAGTGAACACTGAAGCTTTCTTT.

This chain joins TRBV7-9 and TRBJ2-7; possibly TRBD1 for D (6 bases). CDR1 is SEHNR, CDR2 FQNEAQ, per germline (reference sequence). This CDR3 comprises 14 residues. Deletions cut 6 bases from V and 2 bases from J, with 14 bases between. The CDR3 DNA reads TGTGCCAGCAGTTTACCCAGGGACACCTACGAGCAGTACTTC. Encoded protein: CASSLPRDTYEQYF. The complete variable domain, with remaining parts taken from reference TRBV7-9 and TRBJ2-7, reads DTGVSQNPRHKITKRGQNVTFRCDPISEHNRLYWYRQTLGQGPEFLTYFQNEAQLEKSRLLSDRFSAERPKGSFSTLEIQRTEQGDSAMYLCASSLPRDTYEQYFGPGTRLTVT.

V is TRBV7-9 and J is TRBJ2-2, with 12 bases that match TRBD2. In germline, CDR1 is SEHNR, CDR2 FQNEAQ (reference sequence). The CDR3 is made up of 18 amino acids. Trimming at V came to 5 bases and at J to 1 base, leaving 8 bases not matched to a gene. The CDR3 spells CASSPTPGLAGNTGELFF. CDR3 in DNA: TGTGCCAGCAGCCCTACCCCGGGACTAGCGGGGAACACCGGGGAGCTGTTTTTT.

J is TRBJ1-1 and V is TRBV5-5; D gene unclear. CDR3 length: 14 residues. Germline CDR1 reads SGHKS; CDR2 reads YYEKEE (reference sequence). V was cut by 0 bases and J by 1 base, with 7 bases left in between. The CDR3 region is CASSLDSGNTEAFF. The CDR3, as DNA: TGTGCCAGCAGCTTGGATTCGGGGAACACTGAAGCTTTCTTT.

The V gene is TRBV6-5, the J gene TRBJ2-1; either TRBD1 or TRBD2 may fit D (5 bases each). CDR3 length: 13 amino acids. Looked up from germline, CDR1 is MNHEY and CDR2 is SVGAGI. Trimming removed 6 bases from V and 2 bases from J, with 8 bases in between. This CDR3 reads CASSPGPYNEQFF. The CDR3 nucleotides are TGTGCCAGCAGCCCGGGACCCTACAATGAGCAGTTCTTC.

The genes are TRBV27 and TRBJ1-4; D ambiguous. The CDR3 extends over 16 amino acids. The V gene lost 6 bases and the J gene lost 5 bases, with 19 bases spanning the gap. The germline gives CDR1 MNHEY, CDR2 SMNVEV (reference sequence). Here the CDR3 reads CASRTNPRALNEKLFF. As DNA, the CDR3 is TGTGCCAGCAGGACTAATCCGCGGGCCTTAAATGAAAAACTGTTTTTT.

CDR3 region: CASSQEPRGGSYEQYF. CDR3 DNA: TGTGCCAGCAGTCAGGAACCCAGGGGAGGGTCTTACGAGCAGTACTTC. This sequence joins TRBV14 and TRBJ2-7; possible D gene TRBD2, 7 bases. The CDR3 is 16 residues long. CDR1 and CDR2 from the germline V gene are SGHDN and FVKESK. V was shortened by 6 bases and J by 4 bases, with 22 bases between the two germline ends.

This chain uses TRBV7-2 with TRBJ1-5, with TRBD1 matching over 7 bases. This CDR3 is 16 amino acids long. Trimming at V came to 3 bases and at J to 5 bases, leaving 10 bases not matched to a gene. Germline V gives CDR1 SGHTA, CDR2 FQGNSA. The CDR3 DNA is TGTGCCAGCAGCTTTATGACAGGGAAGGGCGATCAGCCCCAGCATTTT. Translating it yields CASSFMTGKGDQPQHF.

This clone ranks as large. The J gene is TRBJ2-2, the V gene TRBV27; either TRBD1 or TRBD2 may supply D (6 bases each). CDR3 size: 16 residues. V lost 8 bases to trimming and J lost 4 bases, with 20 bases between them. CDR1 and CDR2 from the germline V gene are MNHEY and SMNVEV (reference sequence). CDR3 residues: CASLIHREVRTGELFF. CDR3 in DNA: TGTGCCAGCCTTATCCACAGGGAGGTACGCACCGGGGAGCTGTTTTTT.

A single count supports this clone. The V and J genes are TRBV4-2 and TRBJ2-5; 14 bases map to TRBD2. Losses at the gene ends were 4 bases for V and 5 bases for J; bases not matched to a gene: 12. Germline CDR1 is LGHNA and CDR2 is YNFKEQ. This CDR3 spans 18 amino acids. The CDR3 region has the DNA TGTGCCAGCAGCCCCGTCGAGACTAGCGGGGGGGCCGGGGAGACCCAGTACTTC. Amino acids: CASSPVETSGGAGETQYF.

The V call is TRBV5-4, the J call TRBJ2-1; D may be TRBD1 (5 bases). The CDR3 is made up of 15 amino acids. V lost 4 bases to trimming and J lost 3 bases, with 14 bases between them. In germline, CDR1 is SGHNT, CDR2 YYREEE (reference sequence). The CDR3 loop reads CASSPGRADYNEQFF. CDR3 in DNA: TGTGCCAGCAGCCCCGGCAGGGCGGACTACAATGAGCAGTTCTTC. The entire variable domain, with the rest obtained from reference TRBV5-4 and TRBJ2-1, is as follows: ETGVTQSPTHLIKTRGQQVTLRCSSQSGHNTVSWYQQALGQGPQFIFQYYREEENGRGNFPPRFSGLQFPNYSSELNVNALELDDSALYLCASSPGRADYNEQFFGPGTRLTVL.

On this clone itself: This same CDR3 is encoded by further DNA sequences in the sample. V is TRBV27 and J is TRBJ2-1, with D hard to call. CDR1 MNHEY and CDR2 SMNVEV come from the germline V gene (reference sequence). V was shortened by 6 bases and J by 4 bases, with 4 bases between the two germline ends. The CDR3 consists of 11 residues. The CDR3 spells CASRVYNEQFF. CDR3 sequence (DNA): TGTGCCAGCAGAGTGTACAATGAGCAGTTCTTC.

The rearrangement links TRBV4-1 to TRBJ2-5; the match to TRBD2 covers 7 bases. Germline V gene data show CDR1 as MGHRA and CDR2 as YSYEKL. J was trimmed by 0 bases and V by 1 base; bases with no gene match: 5. The CDR3 is 16 residues long. CDR3 bases: TGCGCCAGCAGCCAAGGGGAGGGCCTAAACCAAGAGACCCAGTACTTC. Its translation is CASSQGEGLNQETQYF.